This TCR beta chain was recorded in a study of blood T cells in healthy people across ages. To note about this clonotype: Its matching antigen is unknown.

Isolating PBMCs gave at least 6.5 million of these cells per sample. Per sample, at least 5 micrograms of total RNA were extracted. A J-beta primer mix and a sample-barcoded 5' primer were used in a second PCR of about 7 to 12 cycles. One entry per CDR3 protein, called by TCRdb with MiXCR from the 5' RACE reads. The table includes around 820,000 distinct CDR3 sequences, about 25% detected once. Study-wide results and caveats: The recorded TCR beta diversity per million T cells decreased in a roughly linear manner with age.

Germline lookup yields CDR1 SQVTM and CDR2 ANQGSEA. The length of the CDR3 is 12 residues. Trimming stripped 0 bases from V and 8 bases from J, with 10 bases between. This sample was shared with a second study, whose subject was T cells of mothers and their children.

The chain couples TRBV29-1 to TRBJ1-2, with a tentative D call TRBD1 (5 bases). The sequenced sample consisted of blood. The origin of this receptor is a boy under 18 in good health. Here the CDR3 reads CSVEDGGKGYTF. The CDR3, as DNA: TGCAGCGTTGAAGATGGGGGGAAAGGCTACACCTTC.